Listed here are 11 T cell receptor beta chains from one sample, sequenced in a study of blood T cell repertoires in COVID-19. The data were produced by immunoSEQ multiplex PCR, yet TCRdb's version contains in-frame clones alone and is incomplete. Of some 150,000 clones listed, around 88% are singletons. The sequenced sample was peripheral blood. These receptors all stem from a man in his fifties or sixties with active or convalescent COVID-19.

The V call is TRBV3-1 (or the pseudogene TRBV3-2), the J call TRBJ2-5; no definite D call. CDR1 and CDR2 (germline): LGHDT, YNNKEL (reference sequence). V was clipped by 2 bases and J by 6 bases, with 4 bases between them. The CDR3 is 11 residues long. The CDR3: CASSQLQTQYF. The CDR3 nucleotides are TGTGCCAGCAGCCAACTACAGACCCAGTACTTC.

The chain has TRBV9 and TRBJ2-5; perhaps TRBD2 as D (6 bases). The CDR3 runs 15 residues. Germline CDR1 is SGDLS and CDR2 is YYNGEE. Deletions cut 4 bases from V and 5 bases from J, with 18 bases between. CDR3 region: CASSLTHGGVETQYF. CDR3 sequence (DNA): TGTGCCAGCAGCCTCACCCACGGGGGAGTGGAGACCCAGTACTTC.

The V and J genes are TRBV9 and TRBJ2-1; 7 bases align to TRBD1. V shed 3 bases, J shed 12 bases, and the junction held 9 bases outside the gene matches. The germline V gene has CDR1 SGDLS and CDR2 YYNGEE. This CDR3 is built from 13 residues. DNA of the CDR3: TGTGCCAGCAGCGAGACAGGGAGTTGGGTGCAGTTCTTC. Protein product: CASSETGSWVQFF.

V and J are TRBV9 and TRBJ2-2, with 9 bases that match TRBD2. Trimming cost V 2 bases and J 5 bases; bases outside gene matches: 10. The germline V gene has CDR1 SGDLS and CDR2 YYNGEE. The length of the CDR3 is 17 residues. Written as DNA, the CDR3 is TGTGCCAGCAGCGTTTCCGTTAGCGGGAGCGGAACCGGGGAGCTGTTTTTT. Translated: CASSVSVSGSGTGELFF.

The J gene is TRBJ1-4, the V gene TRBV5-1; D is possibly TRBD1 (5 bases). Germline V gene sequence: CDR1 SGHRS, CDR2 YFSETQ. V was trimmed by 0 bases and J by 5 bases, leaving 14 bases between them. This CDR3 is built from 16 residues. CDR3 protein: CASSLGQSLENEKLFF. The DNA of the CDR3 is TGCGCCAGCAGCTTGGGACAGAGCCTCGAAAATGAAAAACTGTTTTTT.

The sample holds one count of this clone. The rearrangement links TRBV6-6 to TRBJ2-7; no clear D gene. The CDR3 is made up of 13 amino acids. V was cut by 2 bases and J by 5 bases, with 10 bases left in between. Germline CDR1 and CDR2: MNHNY and SVGAGI (reference sequence). The CDR3 nucleotides are TGTGCCAGCAGTTACCGCTTGGGCGACGAGCAGTACTTC. It specifies CASSYRLGDEQYF.

This chain links TRBV27 with TRBJ1-1; unclear D gene. The CDR3 extends over 14 amino acids. Germline V gives CDR1 MNHEY, CDR2 SMNVEV (reference sequence). Trimming shortened V by 5 bases and J by 1 base, and 11 bases separated the two germline ends. CDR3 in DNA: TGTGCCAGCAGTCTAAGCGGGGAGAACACTGAAGCTTTCTTT. Amino acid sequence: CASSLSGENTEAFF.

The chain couples TRBV5-1 to TRBJ2-7; tentatively, D is TRBD1 (5 bases). V gave up 6 bases and J gave up 2 bases, with 18 bases separating them. CDR3 length: 15 amino acids. CDR1 is SGHRS, CDR2 YFSETQ, per germline. The CDR3 reads CASTPAPQGPYEQYF. Here the CDR3 DNA reads TGCGCCAGCACCCCGGCCCCCCAGGGCCCCTACGAGCAGTACTTC.

The gene calls are TRBV7-9 and TRBJ2-2, with D possibly matching TRBD2 (5 bases). This CDR3 has 15 residues. The germline CDR1 and CDR2 sequences are SEHNR and FQNEAQ (reference sequence). Trimming pared 5 bases from V and 3 bases from J, leaving 13 bases between. The CDR3 is CASSTTRVDTGELFF. CDR3 bases: TGTGCCAGCAGCACTACTAGGGTGGACACCGGGGAGCTGTTTTTT.

The rearrangement uses TRBV6-2 or TRBV6-3 and TRBJ1-5; TRBD1 agrees at 7 bases. The CDR3 has 15 amino acids. J gave up 6 bases and V 6 bases, and 11 bases lay outside the gene matches. Germline CDR1 MNHEY, CDR2 SVGEGT. CDR3 DNA: TGTGCCAGCAGCCCAACCCGGACAGGACCTCAGCCCCAGCATTTT. Its translation: CASSPTRTGPQPQHF.

This clone was counted a single time. The chain recombines TRBV5-1 with TRBJ2-2; the D gene is possibly TRBD2 (6 bases). Germline V gives CDR1 SGHRS, CDR2 YFSETQ. V lost 0 bases, J lost 0 bases, and 9 bases lay in between. The length of the CDR3 is 16 residues. CDR3 nucleotide sequence: TGCGCCAGCAGCTTGGGGCTAGCGACGAACACCGGGGAGCTGTTTTTT. Its translation: CASSLGLATNTGELFF.